Below are 23 T cell receptor beta chains sequenced from a single sample in a study of OX40 agonist ivuxolimab in advanced cancers. Assay: immunoSEQ multiplex PCR; the TCRdb copy retains only in-frame clones and omits some. There are approximately 20,000 clones in the sample; around two thirds occur only once, and more than 9.5% lies in the top ten. The input for sequencing was CD4+ or CD8+ T cells sorted from blood, taken in a trial of the OX40 agonist ivuxolimab. Receptor source: an adult with an advanced solid tumor such as melanoma, head and neck, liver or kidney cancer.

In its sample, this clone was seen a few times. This chain joins TRBV28 and TRBJ2-5, with TRBD1 matching over 7 bases. V trimming: 5 bases; J trimming: 4 bases; junction bases outside the gene matches: 10. This CDR3 has 15 amino acids. Germline assignment: CDR1 MDHEN and CDR2 SYDVKM. In nucleotides, the CDR3 is TGTGCCAGCAGTCCGCTTCCCGGGACAGTAGAGACCCAGTACTTC. Protein sequence: CASSPLPGTVETQYF.

The count of this clone is one. This chain uses TRBV10-3 with TRBJ2-7; 10 bases are shared with TRBD2. Germline values: CDR1 ENHRY, CDR2 SYGVKD. With V trimmed by 0 bases and J by 1 base, 12 bases remained unmatched. This CDR3 has 19 amino acids. CDR3 bases: TGTGCCATCAGTGAGTCCCGCCCCCTCCTAGCGGGAGTGTCCTACGAGCAGTACTTC. Translating it yields CAISESRPLLAGVSYEQYF.

The genes are TRBV6-1 and TRBJ1-5; D not certain. The ends were cut back, 7 bases at V and 9 bases at J, with 19 bases in the middle. The CDR3 consists of 14 residues. CDR1 MNHNS and CDR2 SASEGT come from the germline V gene. The CDR3 nucleotides are TGTGCCAGCACCGATGCCTCGGATCCGGGGCCCCAGCATTTT. Translated: CASTDASDPGPQHF.

This chain joins TRBV28 and TRBJ1-2, with D unclear. This CDR3 region has 11 residues. Germline V gene sequence: CDR1 MDHEN, CDR2 SYDVKM. With 3 bases removed from V and 10 bases from J, the gap between germline ends came to 9 bases. CDR3 in DNA: TGTGCCAGCAGTTTTGAGATTGACTACACCTTC. This codes for CASSFEIDYTF.

V and J are TRBV4-2 and TRBJ2-3, with 9 bases aligning to TRBD2. The CDR3 loop spans 16 amino acids. With V trimmed by 1 base and J by 2 bases, 4 bases remained unmatched. The V gene's germline CDR1 is LGHNA and CDR2 YNFKEQ. The CDR3 loop reads CASSQGAGGATDTQYF. The CDR3, as DNA: TGTGCCAGCAGCCAAGGAGCGGGGGGTGCCACAGATACGCAGTATTTT.

The chain recombines TRBV29-1 with TRBJ1-2; 7 bases agree with TRBD1. The germline gives CDR1 SQVTM, CDR2 ANQGSEA. The CDR3 extends over 14 amino acids. V shed 3 bases and J 4 bases; nucleotides not matched to a gene: 8. Written as DNA, the CDR3 is TGCAGCGTTGAGGGGAACAGGGGACTCTATGGCTACACCTTC. Translating gives CSVEGNRGLYGYTF.

This clone was detected only a few times. This sequence joins TRBV27 and TRBJ2-1; D possibly matches TRBD1 or TRBD2 (5 bases each). The CDR3 contains 14 residues. Trimming stripped 7 bases from V and 8 bases from J, with 18 bases between. Germline V CDR1 and CDR2: MNHEY, SMNVEV (reference sequence). CDR3 amino acids: CASTRGRGAHEQFF. CDR3 coding DNA: TGTGCCAGCACCCGTGGGAGAGGGGCCCATGAGCAGTTCTTC.

CDR3 region: CASSQTGQYNSPLHF. Written as DNA, the CDR3 is TGTGCCAGCAGCCAAACGGGACAGTATAATTCACCCCTCCACTTT. The chain carries TRBV4-2 and TRBJ1-6; 7 nucleotides agree with TRBD1. The germline CDR1 and CDR2 sequences are LGHNA and YNFKEQ. The V gene end was trimmed by 2 bases and the J gene end by 4 bases; junction bases not matched to a gene: 2. There are 15 residues in the CDR3.

The chain has TRBV27 and TRBJ2-2, with 8 bases identical to TRBD2. Germline assignment: CDR1 MNHEY and CDR2 SMNVEV (reference sequence). The length of the CDR3 is 16 residues. Trimming at V came to 0 bases and at J to 5 bases, leaving 5 bases not matched to a gene. The CDR3 is CASSLSSGLETGELFF. The CDR3 region has the DNA TGTGCCAGCAGTTTATCGTCGGGACTAGAAACCGGGGAGCTGTTTTTT.

The chain combines TRBV14 with TRBJ2-1; D remains ambiguous. The CDR3 totals 12 residues. Germline V gives CDR1 SGHDN, CDR2 FVKESK. With 3 bases removed from V and 4 bases from J, the gap between germline ends came to 4 bases. This chain's CDR3 is CASSQYYNEQFF. In DNA form, the CDR3 reads TGTGCCAGCAGCCAGTATTACAATGAGCAGTTCTTC.

The chain's CDR3 is CASSQFSQGSQPQHF. Written as DNA, the CDR3 is TGTGCCAGCAGCCAATTCTCTCAGGGATCTCAGCCCCAGCATTTT. The chain recombines TRBV16 with TRBJ1-5; D possibly corresponds to TRBD1 (5 bases). The CDR3 extends over 15 amino acids. V was cut by 1 base and J by 6 bases, with 13 bases left in between. In germline, CDR1 is KGHSY, CDR2 FQNENV.

The V call is TRBV2, the J call TRBJ2-1; 7 bases match TRBD2. Germline values: CDR1 SNHLY, CDR2 FYNNEI. J was trimmed by 9 bases and V by 6 bases; bases with no gene match: 11. The length of the CDR3 is 14 residues. The CDR3 DNA reads TGTGCCAGCAGCCCCTATGGGAGGGAACGTGAGCAGTTCTTC. This encodes CASSPYGREREQFF.

The V call is TRBV7-2, the J call TRBJ2-7; tentatively, D is TRBD1 or TRBD2 (5 bases each). Trimming shortened V by 1 base and J by 7 bases, and 17 bases separated the two germline ends. CDR1 is SGHTA, CDR2 FQGNSA, per germline. CDR3 size: 15 residues. CDR3 bases: TGTGCCAGCAGCTTAGAGGGGCGGACGTCGGGAGAGCAGTACTTC. This gives the protein CASSLEGRTSGEQYF.

The rearrangement uses TRBV19 and TRBJ2-7; D not certain. This CDR3 spans 14 amino acids. V lost 3 bases and J 2 bases, leaving 11 bases between the germline ends. Germline assignment: CDR1 LNHDA and CDR2 SQIVND (reference sequence). CDR3 in DNA: TGTGCCAGTAGTATCGGGCCGGAAGCCTACGAGCAGTACTTC. Amino acid sequence: CASSIGPEAYEQYF.

By sample share, this clone is medium-sized. The chain joins TRBV4-1 to TRBJ1-5; maybe TRBD1 (5 bases). The CDR3 runs 15 residues. Trimming took 0 bases from V and 7 from J, leaving 13 bases between them. CDR1 is MGHRA and CDR2 is YSYEKL in the germline V gene. The CDR3 DNA is TGCGCCAGCAGCCAAGAACCGTACAGGACCCAGCCCCAGCATTTT. It yields the protein CASSQEPYRTQPQHF.

This chain joins TRBV7-9 and TRBJ2-5, with 7 positions matching TRBD2. CDR1 is SEHNR and CDR2 is FQNEAQ in the germline V gene (reference sequence). The V and J ends lost 6 bases and 5 bases, in that order; junction bases with no gene match: 15. CDR3 length: 16 residues. The CDR3 loop reads CASSPLTGGPLETQYF. CDR3 in DNA: TGTGCCAGCAGTCCTCTCACGGGAGGCCCTCTGGAGACCCAGTACTTC.

Comments on this clone: At one end the junction does not follow the germline gene, possibly because of a read error. The rearrangement joins TRBV15 to TRBJ2-5, with TRBD1 identical over 7 bases. CDR3 length equals 14 residues. CDR1 and CDR2 from the germline V gene are LNHNV and YYDKDF (reference sequence). CDR3 in amino acids: CATSTGAGVETQYF. Written as DNA, the CDR3 is TGTGCCACGAGCACAGGGGCCGGGGTAGAGACCCAGTACTTC.

This clone was counted once. The rearrangement joins TRBV6-6 to TRBJ2-7; D is perhaps TRBD1 or TRBD2 (6 bases each). The CDR3 runs to 13 residues. V lost 5 bases and J 2 bases, leaving 10 bases between the germline ends. Per the germline V gene, CDR1 is MNHNY and CDR2 is SVGAGI (reference sequence). The CDR3 DNA sequence: TGTGCCAGCAGTGGGCGGGACACCTACGAGCAGTACTTC. It encodes CASSGRDTYEQYF.

The CDR3 DNA follows: TGTGCCAGCAGTTACTCGGGGGGTTCCCCCGGTGGCTACACCTTC. Its translation is CASSYSGGSPGGYTF. V usage is TRBV6-6 and J usage is TRBJ1-2; D perhaps matches TRBD1 (5 bases). The germline V gene encodes CDR1 MNHNY and CDR2 SVGAGI (reference sequence). V was clipped by 0 bases and J by 7 bases, with 15 bases between them. The CDR3 spans 15 residues.

This clone was counted a few times. The J gene is TRBJ2-7, the V gene TRBV7-2; TRBD1 is a possible D gene (6 bases). The CDR3 has 13 amino acids. The V gene's germline CDR1 is SGHTA and CDR2 FQGNSA. V was clipped by 1 base and J by 7 bases, with 11 bases between them. CDR3 DNA sequence: TGTGCCAGCAGCTTAGGTGGGACACTAGAGCAGTACTTC. Translated: CASSLGGTLEQYF. Drawing the rest from reference TRBV7-2 and TRBJ2-7, the complete variable domain is GAGVSQSPSNKVTEKGKDVELRCDPISGHTALYWYRQSLGQGLEFLIYFQGNSAPDKSGLPSDRFSAERTGGSVSTLTIQRTQQEDSAVYLCASSLGGTLEQYFGPGTRLTVT.

Turning to this clone: A junction boundary mismatches the germline segment, possibly from a read error. This chain connects TRBV7-7 to TRBJ2-7; D not certain. The CDR3 loop spans 13 amino acids. Germline CDR1 is SSHAT and CDR2 is FNYEAQ (reference sequence). CDR3 amino acids: CASSLGWAYEQYF. For the CDR3, the DNA is TGTGCTAGCAGCTTAGGTTGGGCCTACGAGCAGTACTTC.

By share, this clone counts as large (0.1 to 1%). This chain uses TRBV7-9 with TRBJ2-1; D remains unclear. The CDR3 extends over 12 amino acids. The V end was cut by 1 base, the J end by 5 bases, with 3 bases between. Germline V lookup: CDR1 SEHNR, CDR2 FQNEAQ (reference sequence). The CDR3 sequence is CASSLVNNEQFF. CDR3 nucleotides: TGTGCCAGCAGCTTAGTAAACAATGAGCAGTTCTTC.

The V call is TRBV5-4, the J call TRBJ2-7; TRBD2 agrees at 8 bases. CDR1 and CDR2 (germline): SGHNT, YYREEE (reference sequence). The CDR3 loop spans 14 amino acids. V trimming: 3 bases; J trimming: 3 bases; junction bases outside the gene matches: 5. CDR3 sequence reads: CASSSGTSLYEQYF. The DNA for the CDR3 is TGTGCCAGCAGCTCCGGGACTAGTCTCTACGAGCAGTACTTC.